These 14 T cell receptor beta chains originate from one sample sequenced in a study of Ad26.COV2.S vaccination and SARS-CoV-2 variants (dated by TCRdb to the early 2020s). This sample's treatment or condition label indicates: roughly 19 received Ad26.COV2.S at low or high dose, single or two shots; about 5 received placebo; per-sample allocation not given. Repertoires of vaccine and placebo recipients were sequenced from samples taken on day 63 after the first injection. The library came from the immunoSEQ multiplex PCR assay. Not all clones reach the TCRdb copy of this immuneACCESS table, which keeps in-frame sequences only. Checked studies attribute under half of the gap to unresolved V genes and leave the rest unexplained. The sample table lists 350,000 to 500,000 clones, roughly nine tenths of them with a count of one. About 2.7% of the sample lies in the top ten. The sequenced sample was peripheral blood, obtained in a trial of Ad26.COV2.S vaccine versus placebo. The receptors come from a person between 18 and 59 years old who received the Ad26.COV2.S COVID-19 vaccine or a placebo.

The chain carries TRBV9 and TRBJ2-3, with 7 bases aligning to TRBD2. This CDR3 region has 14 residues. With 3 bases clipped from V and 8 bases from J, the junction kept 9 bases outside the gene matches. Germline V gives CDR1 SGDLS, CDR2 YYNGEE. The DNA for the CDR3 is TGTGCCAGCAGCGGGGGCCCGGGAGGAGGTACGCAGTATTTT. Its translation: CASSGGPGGGTQYF. Together with reference TRBV9 and TRBJ2-3, the CDR3 gives the full variable domain: DSGVTQTPKHLITATGQRVTLRCSPRSGDLSVYWYQQSLDQGLQFLIQYYNGEERAKGNILERFSAQQFPDLHSELNLSSLELGDSALYFCASSGGPGGGTQYFGPGTRLTVL.

The genes are TRBV4-2 and TRBJ1-5; the match to TRBD1 covers 9 bases. The CDR3 consists of 15 residues. Germline V gene lookup returns CDR1 LGHNA and CDR2 YNFKEQ. V lost 0 bases to trimming and J lost 7 bases; unmatched junction nucleotides: 4. The CDR3 reads CASSQDGQGRQPQHF. The CDR3, as DNA: TGTGCCAGCAGCCAAGATGGACAGGGGAGGCAGCCCCAGCATTTT.

This chain links TRBV29-1 with TRBJ2-6, with a tentative D call TRBD1 (6 bases). The length of the CDR3 is 13 residues. Germline V gene lookup returns CDR1 SQVTM and CDR2 ANQGSEA. V dropped 6 bases and J dropped 3 bases, with 9 bases sitting between them. In nucleotides, the CDR3 is TGCAGCGTCACAGGGATTGGGGCCAACGTCCTGACTTTC. Translation gives CSVTGIGANVLTF.

This sequence joins TRBV2 and TRBJ2-1; D is perhaps TRBD1 (7 bases). In germline, CDR1 is SNHLY, CDR2 FYNNEI. CDR3 length equals 16 residues. Trimming left V 1 base short and J 0 bases short, with 10 bases between. The DNA of the CDR3 is TGTGCCAGCAGTGAAGGGCGGGACAGCTCCTACAATGAGCAGTTCTTC. Translation gives CASSEGRDSSYNEQFF.

This chain joins TRBV4-2 and TRBJ1-2; D perhaps matches TRBD1 (5 bases). CDR1 LGHNA and CDR2 YNFKEQ come from the germline V gene. V lost 2 bases to trimming and J lost 5 bases, with 18 bases between them. This CDR3 is built from 16 residues. The CDR3 sequence: CASSQNTGGGGYGYTF. CDR3 bases: TGTGCCAGCAGCCAAAACACGGGCGGGGGAGGGTATGGCTACACCTTC.

V gene TRBV15 combines with J gene TRBJ2-1; maybe TRBD2 (7 bases). The CDR3 length is 15 residues. Trimming took 4 bases from V and 10 from J, leaving 20 bases between them. Germline V gene sequence: CDR1 LNHNV, CDR2 YYDKDF (reference sequence). The CDR3 DNA sequence: TGTGCCACCAGCAAGGGGGGGGCCTCTAGGGTGGAGCAGTTCTTC. Protein product: CATSKGGASRVEQFF.

This clone was counted between two and nine times. The chain has TRBV15 and TRBJ2-1; perhaps D is TRBD1 or TRBD2 (5 bases each). The germline gives CDR1 LNHNV, CDR2 YYDKDF (reference sequence). Trimming stripped 5 bases from V and 3 bases from J, with 17 bases between. This CDR3 spans 16 amino acids. The CDR3 bases are TGTGCCACCAGCGCCCCCGGGACGGCAAACTACAATGAGCAGTTCTTC. Translating gives CATSAPGTANYNEQFF.

V gene TRBV2 combines with J gene TRBJ1-6; D is possibly TRBD1 (6 bases). With 6 bases removed from V and 3 bases from J, the gap between germline ends came to 12 bases. CDR3 length: 15 residues. The germline CDR1 and CDR2 sequences are SNHLY and FYNNEI. CDR3 amino acids: CASRSDRYYNSPLHF. CDR3 nucleotide sequence: TGTGCCAGCAGATCGGACAGATACTATAATTCACCCCTCCACTTT.

Note on this clone: Its ends do not fully match the called genes, so a read error is possible. The V and J genes are TRBV2 and TRBJ1-1; 9 bases are shared with TRBD1. CDR1 is SNHLY, CDR2 FYNNEI, per germline. The length of the CDR3 is 12 residues. The CDR3 region is CASRSQGAEAFF. In DNA form, the CDR3 reads TGTGCCAGCAGGTCACAGGGGGCTGAGGCTTTCTTT. Looking up the rest from reference TRBV2 and TRBJ1-1 gives the full variable domain: EPEVTQTPSHQVTQMGQEVILRCVPISNHLYFYWYRQILGQKVEFLVSFYNNEISEKSEIFDDQFSVERPDGSNFTLKIRSTKLEDSAMYFCASRSQGAEAFFGQGTRLTVV.

The CDR3 reads CSVEVNRAIRNTEAFF. CDR3 coding DNA: TGCAGCGTTGAAGTTAACAGGGCAATCAGGAACACTGAAGCTTTCTTT. The V gene is TRBV29-1, the J gene TRBJ1-1; TRBD1 is a possible D gene (6 bases). V was cut by 1 base and J by 1 base, with 16 bases left in between. CDR1 is SQVTM and CDR2 is ANQGSEA in the germline V gene. The CDR3 is 16 residues long.

The rearrangement joins TRBV5-5 to TRBJ2-3; TRBD2 matches 13 bases. There are 16 residues in the CDR3. J gave up 2 bases and V 4 bases, and 4 bases lay outside the gene matches. CDR1 and CDR2 (germline): SGHKS, YYEKEE (reference sequence). CDR3 region: CASSQGLAGATDTQYF. CDR3 in DNA: TGTGCCAGCAGCCAAGGACTAGCGGGAGCCACAGATACGCAGTATTTT.

This clone was detected once. The chain uses TRBV2 and TRBJ2-7; the D gene is possibly TRBD2 (6 bases). The V gene lost 5 bases and the J gene lost 5 bases, with 13 bases spanning the gap. Germline V gene lookup returns CDR1 SNHLY and CDR2 FYNNEI. This CDR3 contains 13 residues. CDR3 coding DNA: TGTGCCAGCAGTAGGGACTCATCCGACGAGCAGTACTTC. Translated: CASSRDSSDEQYF.

This clone has just a few counts. The rearrangement links TRBV30 to TRBJ1-5, with 7 bases aligning to TRBD1. The CDR3 consists of 15 residues. With 4 bases clipped from V and 0 bases from J, the junction kept 6 bases outside the gene matches. Germline V CDR1 and CDR2: GTSNPN, SVGIG (reference sequence). The CDR3 spells CAWNSGGYSNQPQHF. CDR3 sequence (DNA): TGTGCCTGGAACTCAGGGGGGTATAGCAATCAGCCCCAGCATTTT.

This chain links TRBV6-1 with TRBJ2-5; a possible D gene is TRBD2 (6 bases). Germline values: CDR1 MNHNS, CDR2 SASEGT. V lost 2 bases and J 1 base, leaving 14 bases between the germline ends. The CDR3 loop spans 16 amino acids. CDR3 loop: CASSERDGSGQETQYF. The CDR3 nucleotides read TGTGCCAGCAGTGAAAGGGATGGTAGCGGCCAAGAGACCCAGTACTTC.